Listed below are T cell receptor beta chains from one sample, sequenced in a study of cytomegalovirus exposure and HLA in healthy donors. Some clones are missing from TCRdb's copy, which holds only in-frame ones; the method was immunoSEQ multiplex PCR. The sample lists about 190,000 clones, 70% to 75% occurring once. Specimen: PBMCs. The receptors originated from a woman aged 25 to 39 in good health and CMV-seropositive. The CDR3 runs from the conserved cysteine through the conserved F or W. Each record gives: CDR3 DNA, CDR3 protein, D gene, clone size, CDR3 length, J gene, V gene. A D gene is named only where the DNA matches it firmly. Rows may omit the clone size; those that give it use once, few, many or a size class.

CDR3 DNA: TGTGCCATCACCCTGACAGGGGACGGAAACACCATATATTTT
CDR3 protein: CAITLTGDGNTIYF
D gene: TRBD1
clone size: few
CDR3 length: 14
J gene: TRBJ1-3
V gene: TRBV10-3

CDR3 DNA: TGTGCCAGTAGTATAGGGACCGGGAGGACAGATACGCAGTATTTT
CDR3 protein: CASSIGTGRTDTQYF
D gene: TRBD2
clone size: NA
CDR3 length: 15
J gene: TRBJ2-3
V gene: TRBV19

CDR3 DNA: TGTGCCAGCAGGAGAAGACGGGGGGGAGAGACCCAGTACTTC
CDR3 protein: CASRRRRGGETQYF
D gene: TRBD2
clone size: NA
CDR3 length: 14
J gene: TRBJ2-5
V gene: TRBV28

CDR3 DNA: TGTGCCAGCACCAGTGGGGCCAACGTCCTGACTTTC
CDR3 protein: CASTSGANVLTF
D gene: NA
clone size: NA
CDR3 length: 12
J gene: TRBJ2-6
V gene: TRBV27

CDR3 DNA: TGTGCCAGCAGCCAGGGAAGACTAGCGGGAGTTAATGAGCAGTTCTTC
CDR3 protein: CASSQGRLAGVNEQFF
D gene: TRBD2
clone size: NA
CDR3 length: 16
J gene: TRBJ2-1
V gene: TRBV16

CDR3 DNA: TGTGCCAGCAGCCCATTTACTGCAACTAATGAAAAACTGTTTTTT
CDR3 protein: CASSPFTATNEKLFF
D gene: NA
clone size: few
CDR3 length: 15
J gene: TRBJ1-4
V gene: TRBV7-9

CDR3 DNA: TGTGCCAGCAGCATCCCCCCCCAGCGGGCTGAAGCTTTCTTT
CDR3 protein: CASSIPPQRAEAFF
D gene: NA
clone size: few
CDR3 length: 14
J gene: TRBJ1-1
V gene: TRBV7-2

CDR3 DNA: TGTGCCAGCCTGGGAGGGACAGGGCTTGGGGAGCAGTACTTC
CDR3 protein: CASLGGTGLGEQYF
D gene: TRBD1
clone size: NA
CDR3 length: 14
J gene: TRBJ2-5
V gene: TRBV18

CDR3 DNA: TGCGCCAGCAGCCGCCAAAGTCCTAGCGGGAGTACCTACAATGAGCAGTTCTTC
CDR3 protein: CASSRQSPSGSTYNEQFF
D gene: TRBD2
clone size: few
CDR3 length: 18
J gene: TRBJ2-1
V gene: TRBV5-1

CDR3 DNA: TGTGCCAGCAGCCGACAGGGCTCGAACACTGAAGCTTTCTTT
CDR3 protein: CASSRQGSNTEAFF
D gene: TRBD1
clone size: NA
CDR3 length: 14
J gene: TRBJ1-1
V gene: TRBV11-2

CDR3 DNA: TGTGCCAGCAGCTTGCGGGGGGACGGGGGTCCCGCCGGGGAGCTGTTTTTT
CDR3 protein: CASSLRGDGGPAGELFF
D gene: TRBD2
clone size: NA
CDR3 length: 17
J gene: TRBJ2-2
V gene: TRBV5-6

CDR3 DNA: TGTGCCAGCAGCTTAGACGTCAGGAACACTGAAGCTTTCTTT
CDR3 protein: CASSLDVRNTEAFF
D gene: NA
clone size: NA
CDR3 length: 14
J gene: TRBJ1-1
V gene: TRBV7-2

CDR3 DNA: TGTGCCAGCAGCCCATCTCTAGCGGGAGTGGTAAATGAGCAGTTCTTC
CDR3 protein: CASSPSLAGVVNEQFF
D gene: TRBD2
clone size: NA
CDR3 length: 16
J gene: TRBJ2-1
V gene: TRBV5-4

CDR3 DNA: TGTGCCAGCAGTTTAAGGACAGGAAGACAGCCCCAGCATTTT
CDR3 protein: CASSLRTGRQPQHF
D gene: TRBD1
clone size: few
CDR3 length: 14
J gene: TRBJ1-5
V gene: TRBV27

CDR3 DNA: TGTGCCAGTAGTATTGGGACAGAAGCCTACGAGCAGTACTTC
CDR3 protein: CASSIGTEAYEQYF
D gene: TRBD1
clone size: NA
CDR3 length: 14
J gene: TRBJ2-7
V gene: TRBV19

CDR3 DNA: TGTGCCAGTAGTAAATCGGAGGGATACCTAGCCAAAAACATTCAGTACTTC
CDR3 protein: CASSKSEGYLAKNIQYF
D gene: NA
clone size: NA
CDR3 length: 17
J gene: TRBJ2-4
V gene: TRBV19

CDR3 DNA: TGTGCCAGCAGACCTAGCGGGAGTCGAGATACGCAGTATTTT
CDR3 protein: CASRPSGSRDTQYF
D gene: TRBD2
clone size: NA
CDR3 length: 14
J gene: TRBJ2-3
V gene: TRBV7-9